The entry that follows covers one T cell receptor beta chain sequence. The entry originates in a study of blood T cells in healthy people across ages. A second roughly 7 to 11 cycle PCR used barcoded and J-beta primers. TCRdb reprocessed the 5' RACE reads with MiXCR, giving one entry per CDR3 protein. This table holds hundreds of thousands of distinct CDR3 sequences, roughly 50% found once. There are 15 residues in the CDR3. V lost 1 base to trimming and J lost 4 bases; unmatched junction nucleotides: 3. This clonotype was obtained from a man aged 55 to 69 in good health. V is TRBV12-3 or TRBV12-4 and J is TRBJ2-1; 8 nucleotides agree with TRBD2. The sample taken for sequencing was blood. The CDR3, as DNA: TGTGCCAGCAGTTTAGGTAGCGGGAAGTACAATGAGCAGTTCTTC. Protein: CASSLGSGKYNEQFF.